The entry that follows covers one TCR beta chain sequence. This sample was included in a study of blood T cell repertoires in COVID-19. The CDR3 contains 17 residues. Trimming took 4 bases from V and 6 from J; bases not matched to a gene: 14. Per the germline V gene, CDR1 is SGHTA and CDR2 is FQGNSA. TCRdb's table, derived via immunoSEQ multiplex PCR, lists solely in-frame clones and lacks some. Counted here are about 220,000 clones, 84% occurring once; the ten biggest clones make up 4% to 6%. The clonotype comes from a woman aged 60-75 years who had recovered from COVID-19. The chain carries TRBV7-2 and TRBJ2-3; 9 bases line up with TRBD2. Sample: peripheral blood. CDR3 nucleotide sequence: TGTGCCAGCAGCTCCGCGGGGGGACTAGCCGGAGCGGATACGCAGTATTTT. Translating gives CASSSAGGLAGADTQYF. Looking up the rest from reference TRBV7-2 and TRBJ2-3 gives the full variable domain: GAGVSQSPSNKVTEKGKDVELRCDPISGHTALYWYRQSLGQGLEFLIYFQGNSAPDKSGLPSDRFSAERTGGSVSTLTIQRTQQEDSAVYLCASSSAGGLAGADTQYFGPGTRLTVL.